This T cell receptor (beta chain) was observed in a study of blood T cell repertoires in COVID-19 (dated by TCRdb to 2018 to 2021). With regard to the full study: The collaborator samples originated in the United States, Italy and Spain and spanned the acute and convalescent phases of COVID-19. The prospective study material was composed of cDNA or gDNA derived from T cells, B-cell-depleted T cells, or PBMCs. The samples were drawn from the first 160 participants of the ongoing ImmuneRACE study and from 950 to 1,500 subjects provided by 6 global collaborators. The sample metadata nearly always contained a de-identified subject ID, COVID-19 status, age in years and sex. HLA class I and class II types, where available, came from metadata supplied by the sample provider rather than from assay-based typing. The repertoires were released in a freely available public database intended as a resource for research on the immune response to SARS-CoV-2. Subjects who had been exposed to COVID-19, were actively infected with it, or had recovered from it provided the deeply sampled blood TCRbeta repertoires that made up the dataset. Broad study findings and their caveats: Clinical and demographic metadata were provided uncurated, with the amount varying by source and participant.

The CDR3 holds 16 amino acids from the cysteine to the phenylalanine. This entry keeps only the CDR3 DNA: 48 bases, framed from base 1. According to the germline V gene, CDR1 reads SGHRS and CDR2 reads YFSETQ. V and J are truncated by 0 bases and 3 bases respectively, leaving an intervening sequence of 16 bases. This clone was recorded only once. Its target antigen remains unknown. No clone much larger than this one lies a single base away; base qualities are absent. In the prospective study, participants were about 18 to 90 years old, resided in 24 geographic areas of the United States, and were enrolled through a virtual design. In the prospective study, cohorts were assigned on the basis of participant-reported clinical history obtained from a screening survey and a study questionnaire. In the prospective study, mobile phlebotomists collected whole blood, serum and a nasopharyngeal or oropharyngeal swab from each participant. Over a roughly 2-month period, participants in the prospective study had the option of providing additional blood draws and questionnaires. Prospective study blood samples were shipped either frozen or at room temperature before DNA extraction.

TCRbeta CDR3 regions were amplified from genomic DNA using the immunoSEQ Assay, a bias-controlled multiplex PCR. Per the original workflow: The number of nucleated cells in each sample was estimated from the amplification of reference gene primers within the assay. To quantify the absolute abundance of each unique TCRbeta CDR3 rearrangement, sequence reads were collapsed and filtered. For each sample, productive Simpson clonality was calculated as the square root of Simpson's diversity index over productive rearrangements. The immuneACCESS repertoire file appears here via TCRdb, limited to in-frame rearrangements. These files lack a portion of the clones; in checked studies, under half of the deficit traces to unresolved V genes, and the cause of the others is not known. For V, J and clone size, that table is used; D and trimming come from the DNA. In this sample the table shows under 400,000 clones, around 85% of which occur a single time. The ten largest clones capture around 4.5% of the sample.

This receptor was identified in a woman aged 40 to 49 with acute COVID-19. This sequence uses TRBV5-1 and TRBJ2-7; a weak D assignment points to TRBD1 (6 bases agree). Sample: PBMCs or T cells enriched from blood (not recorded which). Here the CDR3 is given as CASSLVPNAGVYEQYF. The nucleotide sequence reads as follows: TGCGCCAGCAGCTTGGTCCCCAACGCAGGGGTCTACGAGCAGTACTTC.